Listed here are 10 T cell receptor beta chains from one sample, sequenced in a study of human T cells and chemical hapten exposure. The time point was: pre-sensitization, week 0. Treatment here: therapeutic diphenylcyclopropenone sensitization with weekly scalp DPC. TCRdb analysed the RACE reads with MiXCR anew, one entry per CDR3 protein. The sample consists of roughly 40,000 distinct CDR3 sequences, more than 9% of them appearing once. This specimen was whole blood, taken in connection with sensitization to the hapten diphenylcyclopropenone (DPC). All receptors come from a man aged 25-45 years with alopecia areata. Some clones in this sample may be carry-over from other donors' samples.

This clonotype was detected ten times or more. The chain joins TRBV5-5 to TRBJ2-7; D unresolved. CDR1 is SGHKS, CDR2 YYEKEE, per germline (reference sequence). The CDR3 length is 13 residues. The germline V and J ends were trimmed by 4 bases and 1 base, with 9 bases remaining between them. This chain's CDR3 is CASSPRVSYEQYF. The CDR3 DNA is TGTGCCAGCAGCCCCCGCGTTTCCTACGAGCAGTACTTC.

The chain carries TRBV9 and TRBJ2-3; D remains unclear. The CDR3 is made up of 17 amino acids. Germline CDR1 SGDLS, CDR2 YYNGEE. V was clipped by 0 bases and J by 0 bases, with 14 bases between them. CDR3 nucleotides: TGTGCCAGCAGCGTAGACCCCCGGCGATTGAGCACAGATACGCAGTATTTT. Amino acid sequence: CASSVDPRRLSTDTQYF.

As to this clonotype: This may be a read error, as it is one base from a much larger clone. The chain joins TRBV5-1 to TRBJ1-1; 7 bases fit TRBD1. This CDR3 comprises 14 residues. Looked up from germline, CDR1 is SGHRS and CDR2 is YFSETQ. The CDR3 region has the DNA TGCGTCAGCAGCCGGGAGGCAGGGGGCACTGAAGCTTTCTTT. Protein: CVSSREAGGTEAFF.

The chain combines TRBV20-1 with TRBJ1-1; TRBD1 matches 7 bases. The CDR3 covers 14 residues. With 2 bases clipped from V and 2 bases from J, the junction kept 5 bases outside the gene matches. Germline lookup yields CDR1 DFQATT and CDR2 SNEGSKA (reference sequence). CDR3 residues: CSARRTGVNTEAFF. CDR3 bases: TGCAGTGCTAGACGGACAGGAGTAAACACTGAAGCTTTCTTT.

V usage is TRBV25-1 and J usage is TRBJ2-2; TRBD2 might be the D (6 bases). The ends were cut back, 3 bases at V and 2 bases at J, with 13 bases in the middle. CDR1 is MGHDK and CDR2 is SYGVNS in the germline V gene. This CDR3 has 16 amino acids. CDR3 region: CASSDPTGTNTGELFF. In DNA, the CDR3 is TGTGCCAGCAGTGATCCCACCGGGACTAACACCGGGGAGCTGTTTTTT.

The sample holds one count of this clonotype. The chain has TRBV7-9 and TRBJ2-3, with 8 bases identical to TRBD2. The junction had 5 bases not matched to a gene; V was cut back by 4 bases and J by 2 bases. The CDR3 loop spans 15 amino acids. Germline values: CDR1 SEHNR, CDR2 FQNEAQ (reference sequence). CDR3 region: CASSSREDVTDTQYF. CDR3 coding DNA: TGTGCCAGCAGCTCGCGGGAGGATGTCACAGATACGCAGTATTTT.

The chain joins TRBV9 to TRBJ2-5, with D uncertain. This CDR3 spans 12 amino acids. Germline values: CDR1 SGDLS, CDR2 YYNGEE. With 1 base removed from V and 4 bases from J, the gap between germline ends came to 5 bases. In nucleotides, the CDR3 is TGTGCCAGCAGCGTAAACGGAGAGACCCAGTACTTC. Translation gives CASSVNGETQYF.

This clonotype was picked up many times. This chain uses TRBV29-1 with TRBJ2-3, with unresolved D. V was cut by 6 bases and J by 4 bases, with 8 bases left in between. CDR3 size: 11 residues. CDR1 and CDR2 from the germline V gene are SQVTM and ANQGSEA. The CDR3, as DNA: TGCAGCGTAACGATGCCAGATACGCAGTATTTT. This gives the protein CSVTMPDTQYF.

This clonotype was counted at least ten times. The chain links TRBV7-6 to TRBJ2-5; a possible D gene is TRBD2 (6 bases). The CDR3 loop spans 14 amino acids. CDR1 and CDR2 (germline): SGHVS, FNYEAQ. Trimming pared 0 bases from V and 5 bases from J, leaving 10 bases between. The CDR3, as DNA: TGTGCCAGCAGCTTAGCGCCTGGGAGGGAGACCCAGTACTTC. Translation gives CASSLAPGRETQYF.

This clonotype was seen many times. J is TRBJ2-3 and V is TRBV20-1; possible D gene TRBD2, 6 bases. The length of the CDR3 is 15 residues. CDR1 is DFQATT and CDR2 is SNEGSKA in the germline V gene (reference sequence). Trimming pared 5 bases from V and 8 bases from J, leaving 23 bases between. CDR3 residues: CSARGLGVVRGTQYF. The CDR3 nucleotides are TGCAGTGCTCGGGGACTCGGGGTCGTCCGAGGTACGCAGTATTTT.